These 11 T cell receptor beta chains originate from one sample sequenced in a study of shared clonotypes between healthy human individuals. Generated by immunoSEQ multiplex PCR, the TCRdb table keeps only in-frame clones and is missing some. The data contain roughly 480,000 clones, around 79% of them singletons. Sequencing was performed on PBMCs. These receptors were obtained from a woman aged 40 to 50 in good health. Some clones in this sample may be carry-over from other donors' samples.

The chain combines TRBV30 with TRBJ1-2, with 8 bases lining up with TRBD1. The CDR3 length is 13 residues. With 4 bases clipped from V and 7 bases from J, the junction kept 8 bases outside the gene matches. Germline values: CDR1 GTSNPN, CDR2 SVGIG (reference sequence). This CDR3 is CAWTDRGGLGYTF. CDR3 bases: TGTGCCTGGACCGACAGGGGAGGCCTTGGCTACACCTTC.

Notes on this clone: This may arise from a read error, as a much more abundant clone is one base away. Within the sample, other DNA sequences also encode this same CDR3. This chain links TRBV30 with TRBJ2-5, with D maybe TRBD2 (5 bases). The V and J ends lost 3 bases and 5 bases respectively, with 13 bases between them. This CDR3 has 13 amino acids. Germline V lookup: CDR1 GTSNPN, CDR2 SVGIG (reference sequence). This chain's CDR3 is CAWSGTRGETQYF. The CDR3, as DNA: TGTGCCTGGAGCGGAACTCGAGGGGAGACCCAGTACTTC.

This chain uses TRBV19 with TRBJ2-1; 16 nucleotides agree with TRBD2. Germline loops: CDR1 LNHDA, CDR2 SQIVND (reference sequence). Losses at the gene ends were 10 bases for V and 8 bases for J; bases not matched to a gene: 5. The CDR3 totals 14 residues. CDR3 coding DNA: TGTGCCACCAAGGGACTAGCGGGAGGGTATGAGCAGTTCTTC. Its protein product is CATKGLAGGYEQFF.

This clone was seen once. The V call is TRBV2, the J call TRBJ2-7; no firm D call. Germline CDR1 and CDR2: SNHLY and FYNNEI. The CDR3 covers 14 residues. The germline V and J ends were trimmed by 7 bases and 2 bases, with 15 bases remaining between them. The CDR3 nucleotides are TGTGCCAGCACCCTCCTCCGAATTACCTACGAGCAGTACTTC. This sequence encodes CASTLLRITYEQYF.

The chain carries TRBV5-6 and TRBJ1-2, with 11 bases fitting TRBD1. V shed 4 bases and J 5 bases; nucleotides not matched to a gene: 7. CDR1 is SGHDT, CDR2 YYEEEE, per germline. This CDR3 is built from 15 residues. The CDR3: CASSHSGQGAYGYTF. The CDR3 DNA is TGTGCCAGCAGCCACTCAGGACAGGGGGCGTATGGCTACACCTTC.

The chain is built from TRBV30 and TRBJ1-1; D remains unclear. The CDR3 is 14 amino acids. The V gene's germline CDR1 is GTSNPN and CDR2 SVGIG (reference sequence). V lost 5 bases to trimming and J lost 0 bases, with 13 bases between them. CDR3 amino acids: CAWSAGRMNTEAFF. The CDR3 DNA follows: TGTGCCTGGTCTGCGGGGAGGATGAACACTGAAGCTTTCTTT.

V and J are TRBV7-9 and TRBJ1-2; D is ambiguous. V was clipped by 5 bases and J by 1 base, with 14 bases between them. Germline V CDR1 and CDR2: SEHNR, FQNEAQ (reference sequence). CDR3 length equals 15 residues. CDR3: CASSPREEYNYGYTF. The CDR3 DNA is TGTGCCAGCAGCCCCCGGGAGGAATATAACTATGGCTACACCTTC.

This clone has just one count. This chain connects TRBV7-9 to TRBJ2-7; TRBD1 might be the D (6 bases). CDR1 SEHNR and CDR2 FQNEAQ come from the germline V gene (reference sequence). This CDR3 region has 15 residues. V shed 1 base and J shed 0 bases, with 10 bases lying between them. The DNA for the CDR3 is TGTGCCAGCAGCTTAGTGCAGGGGAGCTCCTACGAGCAGTACTTC. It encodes CASSLVQGSSYEQYF.

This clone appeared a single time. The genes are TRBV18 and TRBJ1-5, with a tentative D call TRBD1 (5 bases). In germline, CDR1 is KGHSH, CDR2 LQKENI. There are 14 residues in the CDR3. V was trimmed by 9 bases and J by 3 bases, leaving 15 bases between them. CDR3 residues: CASSGQIDNQPQHF. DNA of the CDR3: TGTGCCAGTTCAGGGCAAATAGACAATCAGCCCCAGCATTTT.

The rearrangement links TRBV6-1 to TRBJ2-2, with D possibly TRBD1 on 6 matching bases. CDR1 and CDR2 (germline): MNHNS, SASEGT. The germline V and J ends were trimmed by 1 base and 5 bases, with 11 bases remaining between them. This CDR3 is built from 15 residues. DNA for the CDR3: TGTGCCAGCAGTGAAGGGGGGCGCGGGACCGGGGAGCTGTTTTTT. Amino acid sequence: CASSEGGRGTGELFF.

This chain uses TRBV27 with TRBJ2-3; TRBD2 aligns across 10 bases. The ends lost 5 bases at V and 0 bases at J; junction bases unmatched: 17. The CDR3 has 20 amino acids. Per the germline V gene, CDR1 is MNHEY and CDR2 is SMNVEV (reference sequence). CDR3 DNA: TGTGCCAGCAGTGACATGACAGCTGGACTAGCGGATCCTAGCACAGATACGCAGTATTTT. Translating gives CASSDMTAGLADPSTDTQYF.